The 23 T cell receptor beta chains listed next were all sequenced from one sample in a study of beta chain features in type 1 diabetes. Expressed TCRB transcripts were sequenced because the isolated RNA had all been reverse transcribed beforehand. Assay: immunoSEQ multiplex PCR; the TCRdb copy retains only in-frame clones and omits some. The data hold about 300,000 clones, with roughly 8% observed a single time. Material: central memory CD4+ T cells from blood. These receptors were taken from a woman between 18 and 29 years old in good health.

This clone turned up a few times. The rearrangement links TRBV7-2 to TRBJ2-7; the D gene is possibly TRBD2 (5 bases). V lost 1 base, J lost 3 bases, and 25 bases lay in between. This CDR3 has 19 residues. The germline V gene has CDR1 SGHTA and CDR2 FQGNSA. The CDR3 is CASSLGPGGLGGVGYEQYF. CDR3 nucleotides: TGTGCCAGCAGCTTAGGTCCCGGAGGCCTCGGAGGTGTGGGCTACGAGCAGTACTTC. The full variable domain, completed using reference TRBV7-2 and TRBJ2-7, is GAGVSQSPSNKVTEKGKDVELRCDPISGHTALYWYRQSLGQGLEFLIYFQGNSAPDKSGLPSDRFSAERTGGSVSTLTIQRTQQEDSAVYLCASSLGPGGLGGVGYEQYFGPGTRLTVT.

This clone was observed at least ten times. V gene TRBV5-1 combines with J gene TRBJ2-1; 8 bases agree with TRBD2. CDR3 length equals 15 residues. CDR1 SGHRS and CDR2 YFSETQ come from the germline V gene. V gave up 0 bases and J gave up 6 bases; unmatched junction bases: 5. Here the CDR3 reads CASSLASGLANEQFF. The CDR3 DNA reads as TGCGCCAGCAGCTTGGCCTCAGGACTAGCCAATGAGCAGTTCTTC.

The J gene is TRBJ2-7, the V gene TRBV30; D is perhaps TRBD1 or TRBD2 (5 bases each). CDR3 length equals 13 residues. V lost 5 bases and J lost 0, with 11 bases in between. The germline V gene has CDR1 GTSNPN and CDR2 SVGIG (reference sequence). The CDR3 nucleotides are TGTGCCTGGCGGGGACGGAACTCCTACGAGCAGTACTTC. Residues: CAWRGRNSYEQYF.

The rearrangement uses TRBV19 and TRBJ1-2; D unresolved. CDR3 length: 15 amino acids. CDR1 LNHDA and CDR2 SQIVND come from the germline V gene (reference sequence). V lost 3 bases and J lost 6, with 17 bases in between. DNA of the CDR3: TGTGCCAGTAGTATCGACGCAGGAACAACTCATGGCTACACCTTC. Residues: CASSIDAGTTHGYTF.

This clone was counted only a few times. V is TRBV7-2 and J is TRBJ2-1; TRBD2 matches 7 bases. V trimming: 3 bases; J trimming: 10 bases; junction bases outside the gene matches: 12. This CDR3 is built from 15 residues. Germline-derived CDR1 and CDR2 are SGHTA and FQGNSA. In DNA form, the CDR3 reads TGTGCCAGCAGCTTCGAAGCGGGATTCCTCGGGGAGCAGTTCTTC. Amino acid sequence: CASSFEAGFLGEQFF.

This sequence joins TRBV4-3 and TRBJ1-5; TRBD1 agrees at 11 bases. The germline V gene encodes CDR1 LGHNA and CDR2 YSLEER. V lost 1 base and J lost 0; bases outside the gene matches: 8. This CDR3 contains 19 residues. As DNA, the CDR3 is TGCGCCAGCAGCCAAGGGACAGGGGGCATTGGGTATAGCAATCAGCCCCAGCATTTT. Its protein is CASSQGTGGIGYSNQPQHF.

The CDR3 is CASSKSRTVNQPQHF. The CDR3 nucleotides read TGTGCCAGCAGCAAAAGTAGGACAGTTAATCAGCCCCAGCATTTT. V usage is TRBV21-1 and J usage is TRBJ1-5; TRBD1 is taken as the D call from the table, unchecked against the DNA. TRBV21-1 is noted as a pseudogene. CDR3 length equals 15 residues.

This clone has only a few counts. The chain links TRBV5-1 to TRBJ1-1; the match to TRBD1 covers 12 bases. Germline CDR1 is SGHRS and CDR2 is YFSETQ. The length of the CDR3 is 16 residues. V was clipped by 6 bases and J by 4 bases; unmatched bases: 10. The chain's CDR3 is CASKSGTGGLGTEAFF. The CDR3 region has the DNA TGCGCCAGCAAATCCGGGACAGGGGGCCTCGGCACTGAAGCTTTCTTT.

The table lists this clone with a few counts. The J gene is TRBJ2-1, the V gene TRBV18; D is undetermined. Germline CDR1 KGHSH, CDR2 LQKENI. The germline V and J ends were trimmed by 2 bases and 9 bases, with 8 bases remaining between them. The length of the CDR3 is 12 residues. CDR3: CASSPEGTEQFF. In nucleotides, the CDR3 is TGTGCCAGCTCACCAGAAGGAACTGAGCAGTTCTTC. Looking up the rest from reference TRBV18 and TRBJ2-1 gives the full variable domain: NAGVMQNPRHLVRRRGQEARLRCSPMKGHSHVYWYRQLPEEGLKFMVYLQKENIIDESGMPKERFSAEFPKEGPSILRIQQVVRGDSAAYFCASSPEGTEQFFGPGTRLTVL.

This clone was seen a handful of times. The chain couples TRBV27 to TRBJ2-1; D is unresolved. This CDR3 region has 15 residues. The ends were cut back, 6 bases at V and 4 bases at J, with 16 bases in the middle. In germline, CDR1 is MNHEY, CDR2 SMNVEV (reference sequence). The CDR3 DNA is TGTGCCAGCAGCCCCTTGGCCCAATTATACAATGAGCAGTTCTTC. Its translation: CASSPLAQLYNEQFF.

The table lists this clone with a few counts. V is TRBV29-1 and J is TRBJ2-7; the D is unclear. Germline CDR1 SQVTM, CDR2 ANQGSEA. The CDR3 totals 11 residues. The V end lost 7 bases, the J end lost 4 bases, and 11 bases lay between the germline ends. The CDR3 DNA reads as TGCAGCGCTACCACACAATACGAGCAGTACGTC. Its translation is CSATTQYEQYV.

The gene calls are TRBV2 and TRBJ2-7; 8 bases fit TRBD1. After removal of 5 bases from V and 2 bases from J, the junction contained 20 bases not matched to a gene. Germline loops: CDR1 SNHLY, CDR2 FYNNEI. The CDR3 has 19 amino acids. CDR3 in amino acids: CASSPYVRTGTPAPYEQYF. Here the CDR3 DNA reads TGTGCCAGCAGTCCTTACGTACGGACAGGGACCCCCGCCCCCTACGAGCAGTACTTC.

This chain uses TRBV18 with TRBJ1-2; D remains unclear. The CDR3 sequence is 13 residues long. Trimming removed 5 bases at V and 7 bases at J, with 14 bases between. Per germline, CDR1 KGHSH and CDR2 LQKENI. CDR3 protein: CASSLSETSGYTF. In DNA form, the CDR3 reads TGTGCCAGCTCATTATCGGAGACATCTGGCTACACCTTC.

This clone was seen more than once but under ten times. The rearrangement links TRBV7-2 to TRBJ2-2; D tentatively fits TRBD1 or TRBD2 (5 bases each). Trimming cost V 3 bases and J 4 bases, with 12 bases left between them. The germline gives CDR1 SGHTA, CDR2 FQGNSA. The CDR3 sequence is 15 residues long. CDR3 region: CASSFFVGGTGELFF. CDR3 DNA: TGTGCCAGCAGCTTCTTTGTTGGGGGCACCGGGGAGCTGTTTTTT.

This clone was detected only a few times. The chain combines TRBV5-1 with TRBJ2-1; 11 nucleotides line up with TRBD2. This CDR3 region has 15 residues. Trimming took 3 bases from V and 10 from J; bases not matched to a gene: 9. Germline CDR1 SGHRS, CDR2 YFSETQ. The CDR3 nucleotides read TGCGCCAGCAGCTACGGGACTAGCGGCACCTTCGAGCAGTTCTTC. As protein: CASSYGTSGTFEQFF.

This clone was seen only a few times. The chain recombines TRBV6-5 with TRBJ1-2; no clear D. The CDR3 spans 13 residues. The germline CDR1 and CDR2 sequences are MNHEY and SVGAGI. The V end lost 7 bases, the J end lost 1 base, and 10 bases lay between the germline ends. CDR3: CASNGPNNYGYTF. CDR3 nucleotide sequence: TGTGCCAGCAACGGACCCAATAACTATGGCTACACCTTC.

This clone was seen a few times. The rearrangement uses TRBV15 and TRBJ1-2; D perhaps matches TRBD1 (6 bases). CDR1 is LNHNV and CDR2 is YYDKDF in the germline V gene (reference sequence). V was shortened by 3 bases and J by 6 bases, with 23 bases between the two germline ends. CDR3 size: 17 residues. The DNA of the CDR3 is TGTGCCACCAGCAGCCCCGGGACACGGAAGCGGTGGAATGGCTACACCTTC. As protein: CATSSPGTRKRWNGYTF.

The J gene is TRBJ1-2, the V gene TRBV7-9; 8 positions agree with TRBD1. The CDR3 sequence is 16 residues long. CDR1 and CDR2 (germline): SEHNR, FQNEAQ (reference sequence). Trimming removed 4 bases from V and 3 bases from J; junction bases left unmatched: 10. This chain's CDR3 is CASSSRTGWGHYGYTF. The DNA for the CDR3 is TGTGCCAGCAGCTCACGGACAGGGTGGGGTCACTATGGCTACACCTTC.

This clone was found many times. This rearrangement joins TRBV14 to TRBJ2-2; unclear D gene. The CDR3 runs 14 residues. V dropped 3 bases and J dropped 2 bases, with 7 bases sitting between them. The germline V gene encodes CDR1 SGHDN and CDR2 FVKESK. CDR3 sequence: CASSQWVNTGELFF. CDR3 sequence (DNA): TGTGCCAGCAGCCAGTGGGTTAACACCGGGGAGCTGTTTTTT. The full variable domain, in which reference TRBV14 and TRBJ2-2 provide the parts outside the CDR3, is EAGVTQFPSHSVIEKGQTVTLRCDPISGHDNLYWYRRVMGKEIKFLLHFVKESKQDESGMPNNRFLAERTGGTYSTLKVQPAELEDSGVYFCASSQWVNTGELFFGEGSRLTVL.

This clone was recorded at least ten times. Written as DNA, the CDR3 is TGTGCCAGCAGCATACAGGGGGCTAGGGAAAAACTGTTTTTT. Protein: CASSIQGAREKLFF. This sequence joins TRBV7-9 and TRBJ1-4; TRBD1 agrees at 9 bases. V lost 5 bases, J lost 8 bases, and 6 bases stayed unmatched. The CDR3 runs to 14 residues. From germline, CDR1 is SEHNR and CDR2 FQNEAQ (reference sequence).

This clone was seen only a few times. The rearrangement joins TRBV10-3 to TRBJ1-5, with a tentative D call TRBD1 (6 bases). Germline V gives CDR1 ENHRY, CDR2 SYGVKD. Trimming removed 5 bases at V and 5 bases at J, with 13 bases between. CDR3 length: 14 residues. CDR3 sequence reads: CAISPSGGDQPQHF. In nucleotides, the CDR3 is TGTGCCATCAGTCCCTCGGGGGGCGATCAGCCCCAGCATTTT.

A few counts support this clone. This sequence joins TRBV2 and TRBJ2-7, with D unresolved. This CDR3 has 13 residues. Germline lookup yields CDR1 SNHLY and CDR2 FYNNEI. Trimming shortened V by 8 bases and J by 6 bases, and 17 bases separated the two germline ends. CDR3 coding DNA: TGTGCCAGCGACGGAGATGAGGTACCCGAGCAGTACTTC. Its protein is CASDGDEVPEQYF.

This clone was picked up a small number of times. The V call is TRBV7-3, the J call TRBJ2-3; TRBD2 aligns across 9 bases. This CDR3 contains 16 residues. Germline CDR1 is SGHTA and CDR2 is FQGTGA. The J segment lost 4 bases and the V segment lost 5 bases, leaving 10 bases of the junction unmatched. CDR3 nucleotide sequence: TGTGCCAGCAGCCCTTTTAGCGGGAGAGGGGCAGATACGCAGTATTTT. The encoded protein is CASSPFSGRGADTQYF.